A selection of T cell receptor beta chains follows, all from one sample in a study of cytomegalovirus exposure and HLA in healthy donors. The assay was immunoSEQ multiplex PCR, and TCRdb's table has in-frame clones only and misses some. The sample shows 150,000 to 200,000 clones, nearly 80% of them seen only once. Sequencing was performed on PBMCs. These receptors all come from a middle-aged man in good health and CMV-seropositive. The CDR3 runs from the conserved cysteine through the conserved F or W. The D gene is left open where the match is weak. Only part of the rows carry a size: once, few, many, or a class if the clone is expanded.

TGTGCCAGCAGGTCGACAGGTTCTAAACACGAGCAGTACTTC,CASRSTGSKHEQYF,-,-,TRBV28,TRBJ2-7,14
TGTGCCAGCAGGGGACTAGCGGGGTCCTACGAGCAGTACTTC,CASRGLAGSYEQYF,once,TRBD2,TRBV10-3,TRBJ2-7,14
TGTGCCTGGAGGAAAGGACTAGCGATAGGCGAGCAGTACTTC,CAWRKGLAIGEQYF,few,TRBD2,TRBV30,TRBJ2-7,14
TGTGCCACCAACCCCGGGACAGGGGTCTTAGGTACCTACGAGCAGTACTTC,CATNPGTGVLGTYEQYF,-,TRBD1,TRBV28,TRBJ2-7,17
TGTGCCAGCAAGTCCCGTGGGACAGAGTACAATCAGCCCCAGCATTTT,CASKSRGTEYNQPQHF,-,TRBD1,TRBV2,TRBJ1-5,16
TGCGCCAGCAGCTTTACAGGGACAGTAAACAATGAGCAGTTCTTC,CASSFTGTVNNEQFF,few,TRBD1,TRBV5-1,TRBJ2-1,15
TGTGCCAGCAGCGGACAGGGACAGGGTGAAAAACTGTTTTTT,CASSGQGQGEKLFF,-,TRBD1,TRBV2,TRBJ1-4,14
TGTGCCAGCTCACCACCACAGGGACAAGAGACCCAGTACTTC,CASSPPQGQETQYF,-,-,TRBV18,TRBJ2-5,14
TGTGCCAGCAGCCTCGGGACAACCCAAGAGACCCAGTACTTC,CASSLGTTQETQYF,-,-,TRBV7-3,TRBJ2-5,14
TGTGCTAGCAGCCCCCGGGAGGGGGCATCCGAGCAGTACTTC,CASSPREGASEQYF,-,-,TRBV7-7,TRBJ2-7,14
TGTGCCAGCAGCCGGGGGGGCCCCGACTACAATGAGCAGTTCTTC,CASSRGGPDYNEQFF,once,TRBD2,TRBV5-6,TRBJ2-1,15
TGTGCCAGCAGCTTAGGGAGACCGACAGATACGCAGTATTTT,CASSLGRPTDTQYF,-,-,TRBV7-8,TRBJ2-3,14
TGTGCCAGCAGTTTATCGGCCACAGGGCGAAGCTATGGCTACACCTTC,CASSLSATGRSYGYTF,-,-,TRBV28,TRBJ1-2,16
TGTGCCAGCTCACCAGAGACAGGGCAGTATGGCTACACCTTC,CASSPETGQYGYTF,-,TRBD1,TRBV18,TRBJ1-2,14
TGCGCCAGCAGCTTGTCGGGAGCGGTGACAGATACGCAGTATTTT,CASSLSGAVTDTQYF,-,-,TRBV5-1,TRBJ2-3,15
TGTGCCAGCAGCCTGTCACTCCTACTAGCGGCCCAAGAGACCCAGTACTTC,CASSLSLLLAAQETQYF,-,TRBD2,TRBV11-2,TRBJ2-5,17
TGTGCCAGCAGCGGACAGGGGGCCGGAAACATTCAGTACTTC,CASSGQGAGNIQYF,-,TRBD1,TRBV7-2,TRBJ2-4,14
TGTGCCAGCCAGACGGGAGCCCAGGACAATGAGCAGTTCTTC,CASQTGAQDNEQFF,few,-,TRBV7-9,TRBJ2-1,14
TGCGCCAGCAGGGACACTGAAATCTCTGGAAACACCATATATTTT,CASRDTEISGNTIYF,few,-,TRBV5-1,TRBJ1-3,15
TGTGCCAGCAGACCAGGGTCTGGGGCCAACGGCCTGACTTTC,CASRPGSGANGLTF,-,-,TRBV6-5,TRBJ2-6,14
TGTGCCAGCAGCCCAGCGGGAGTTTCATGGGGGACCGGGGAGCTGTTTTTT,CASSPAGVSWGTGELFF,-,TRBD2,TRBV2,TRBJ2-2,17
TGCGCCAGCGGGCCTAGCGGCACCGGGGAGCTGTTTTTT,CASGPSGTGELFF,-,TRBD2,TRBV10-1,TRBJ2-2,13
TGTGCCATCAGTGGCGGACCGGGACTAGCTTTCTTC,CAISGGPGLAFF,-,TRBD2,TRBV10-3,TRBJ2-1,12
TGTGCCAGCTCCCTCAGGGGGACAGAGCTCTACGAGCAGTACTTC,CASSLRGTELYEQYF,-,TRBD1,TRBV18,TRBJ2-7,15
TGTGCCAGTGGAGACTATGGCTACACCTTC,CASGDYGYTF,once,-,TRBV19,TRBJ1-2,10
TGTGCCAGTACCCGACAGGGGCCACAGCCCCAGCATTTT,CASTRQGPQPQHF,few,TRBD1,TRBV19,TRBJ1-5,13
TGTGCCAGCAGTTACGTCGGTACGCAGTATTTT,CASSYVGTQYF,-,-,TRBV6-5,TRBJ2-3,11
TGTGCCAGCAGCCTTACCGGGACAGGGGGCTACACCTTC,CASSLTGTGGYTF,-,TRBD1,TRBV7-9,TRBJ1-2,13
TGTGCCAGCAGTACCCGGAGTCCCGGCGGCTACACCTTC,CASSTRSPGGYTF,-,-,TRBV28,TRBJ1-2,13
TGTGCCAGCAGCTTGAGGGATGACGGAAGGGGCGGCTACACCTTC,CASSLRDDGRGGYTF,once,-,TRBV5-8,TRBJ1-2,15
TGCGCCAGCAGCTTGGCCGGACAGGGGTACGAGCAGTACTTC,CASSLAGQGYEQYF,-,TRBD1,TRBV5-1,TRBJ2-7,14
TGTGCCAGCAGCTTGTCTACTAGCGCTGGGGATACGCAGTATTTT,CASSLSTSAGDTQYF,-,TRBD2,TRBV5-4,TRBJ2-3,15
TGTGCCAGCAGCCCCTTCGGACAGGGGCTCACTGAAGCTTTCTTT,CASSPFGQGLTEAFF,-,TRBD1,TRBV7-2,TRBJ1-1,15
TGTGCCAGTAGTTTGGGTGGGACAGCGAGCTCTGGAAACACCATATATTTT,CASSLGGTASSGNTIYF,few,TRBD1,TRBV19,TRBJ1-3,17
TGTGCCAGCAGCGACAGCGGGGGGACCCAGTACTTC,CASSDSGGTQYF,-,TRBD2,TRBV5-4,TRBJ2-5,12
TGTGCCAGCAGCGACAAACAGGGGACTAACTATGGCTACACCTTC,CASSDKQGTNYGYTF,-,TRBD1,TRBV9,TRBJ1-2,15
TGTGCCAGCAGTGCCGACAGGAACACTGAAGCTTTCTTT,CASSADRNTEAFF,-,-,TRBV2,TRBJ1-1,13
TGTGCCAGCAGTCCCCGACTAGCGGGCAGGGGGGAGCAGTTCTTC,CASSPRLAGRGEQFF,-,TRBD2,TRBV28,TRBJ2-1,15
TGTGCCAGCAGCGCTACCAATCAACGGGGGTTGAACGGCTACACCTTC,CASSATNQRGLNGYTF,-,-,TRBV9,TRBJ1-2,16
TGTGCCAGCAGGGAACAGGGCAGCTCCTACGAGCAGTACTTC,CASREQGSSYEQYF,-,-,TRBV6-1,TRBJ2-7,14
TGCGCCAGCAGTGAACCAGACAGGGTAAAAGAGCAGTACTTC,CASSEPDRVKEQYF,-,TRBD1,TRBV10-1,TRBJ2-7,14
TGCAGCGTGGCGACTAGCGGGCCGATCGAGTTCTTC,CSVATSGPIEFF,-,TRBD2,TRBV29-1,TRBJ2-1,12
TGTGCCAGCAGGGGGCCTGGAAACACCATATATTTT,CASRGPGNTIYF,-,-,TRBV9,TRBJ1-3,12
TGTGCCAGCAGCTTAGTTTTGGAGCGGGGTCAGCCCCAGCATTTT,CASSLVLERGQPQHF,-,-,TRBV7-2,TRBJ1-5,15
TGTGCCAGCAGCTCCCGGCTAGCGGGCGAGACCCAGTACTTC,CASSSRLAGETQYF,-,TRBD2,TRBV7-9,TRBJ2-5,14
TGCGCCAGCAGCTTGTCGGGAGTGCTGGAGACCCAGTACTTC,CASSLSGVLETQYF,-,-,TRBV5-1,TRBJ2-5,14